The T cell receptor beta chain described here comes from a study of response to subunit inactivated influenza vaccine. Notes on the study in general: The authors put forward the suggestion that each seasonal influenza vaccination may bring in only a limited number of new T cells.

Of note for this clonotype: Its cognate antigen is unknown.

In TCRdb, the RT-PCR reads were re-called with MiXCR into one record per CDR3 protein. The repertoire holds 700,000 to 900,000 distinct CDR3 sequences, around 21% seen once, with roughly 10% in the top ten. Unmatched junction bases numbered 12, after V lost 1 base and J lost 4 bases. CDR1 is MGHDK, CDR2 SYGVNS, per germline. This CDR3 is 19 amino acids long. This TCR was recovered from a man aged 50 to 59 who received an inactivated influenza vaccine. The specimen comprised PBMCs from blood, sampled about 5 days after vaccination. This chain connects TRBV25-1 to TRBJ2-1, with 11 bases lining up with TRBD2. The CDR3 sequence: CASSELGQRTSGSYNEQFF. The DNA of the CDR3 is TGTGCCAGCAGTGAATTGGGGCAGCGTACTAGCGGGAGTTACAATGAGCAGTTCTTC.